This T cell receptor beta chain was obtained from a study of regulatory T cells in long-lasting Graves disease. Time point described: newly diagnosed GD, antithyroid drugs for less than 3 months. PBMCs were the source of the RNA used for TCR sequencing. The sample holds many counts of this clonotype. Its antigen remains unknown. General observations from the study: Persistent disease samples used TRBV28, TRBJ1-2 and TRBJ2-5 preferentially.

The length of the CDR3 is 13 residues. Germline V gene data show CDR1 as SGHRS and CDR2 as YFSETQ. Trimming cost V 4 bases and J 8 bases, with 13 bases left between them. For TCR beta, libraries came from iRepertoire HTBI primers and Arm-PCR of CDR3 regions. TCRdb re-analysed the multiplex PCR reads in MiXCR, keeping a single row per CDR3 protein. Seen here are under 450,000 distinct CDR3 sequences, roughly 17% observed once, and the top ten hold around 20%. These data are also associated with another study on T cells in Graves' hyperthyroidism and ophthalmopathy. This second study notes: Hyperthyroidism had been newly diagnosed in patients aged 18 to 65, and its duration was under 2 months.

Sequenced here: peripheral blood mononuclear cells (PBMCs), sampled at new diagnosis, from a patient treated with antithyroid drugs. The chain employs TRBV5-1 and TRBJ2-1; the D is unclear. The receptor was derived from a woman between 18 and 30 years old with Graves disease. For the CDR3, the DNA is TGCGCCAGCAGCACTTACTATGGAGATGAGCAGTTCTTC. The encoded protein is CASSTYYGDEQFF.